This TCR beta chain stems from a study of molecular identifiers for immune sequencing clone quantification. Naive CD8 T cells underwent sorting with the CD8+CD4-CCR7+CD45RA+ definition. TCRdb called the PCR reads again in MiXCR, with one record for every CDR3 protein. The table lists about 320,000 distinct CDR3 sequences, 24% of them singletons. Trimming cost V 8 bases and J 3 bases, with 28 bases left between them. The CDR3 runs to 18 residues. The genes are TRBV5-3 and TRBJ2-3; tentatively, D is TRBD1 (6 bases). TRBV5-3 is an ORF, and what it does is uncertain. The specimen sequenced was naive CD8+ T cells from blood, with Jurkat cell RNA spiked in. The subset here: FACS-sorted CD8+CD4-CCR7+CD45RA+ naive T cells. This TCR came from a human donor in good health. Some libraries in this study had Jurkat cell RNA spiked in. CDR3 loop: CASGFSDTRGPLTDTQYF. As DNA, the CDR3 is TGTGCCAGCGGCTTTTCCGATACCAGGGGCCCCCTGACAGATACGCAGTATTTT.